These 29 T cell receptor beta chains were all obtained from the same sample, sequenced in a study of T cells of healthy individuals. TCRdb passed the 5' RACE reads through MiXCR, listing each CDR3 protein once. The sample shows about 96,000 distinct CDR3 sequences, 15% to 20% of them seen only once. Receptors were obtained from a human donor in good health.

The table lists this clonotype with many counts. This CDR3 is CASSPQGQGGDTQYF. In nucleotides, the CDR3 is TGTGCCAGCAGTCCCCAGGGACAGGGGGGAGATACGCAGTATTTT. This chain connects TRBV11-2 to TRBJ2-3; the match to TRBD1 covers 11 bases. The CDR3 extends over 15 amino acids. Germline V gene lookup returns CDR1 SGHAT and CDR2 FQNNGV. V gave up 6 bases and J gave up 5 bases; unmatched junction bases: 7.

V gene TRBV7-2 combines with J gene TRBJ2-1; D is unclear. The CDR3 has 14 residues. V was cut by 8 bases and J by 0 bases, with 11 bases left in between. Germline loops: CDR1 SGHTA, CDR2 FQGNSA. CDR3 nucleotides: TGTGCCAGCTGGAGTCCGAGCTCCTACAATGAGCAGTTCTTC. This gives the protein CASWSPSSYNEQFF.

This sequence joins TRBV5-1 and TRBJ2-1, with 7 bases aligning to TRBD2. With 0 bases clipped from V and 3 bases from J, the junction kept 6 bases outside the gene matches. Germline CDR1 reads SGHRS; CDR2 reads YFSETQ. CDR3 length equals 16 residues. CDR3 region: CASSLAGASGYNEQFF. The CDR3, as DNA: TGCGCCAGCAGCTTGGCCGGGGCTAGCGGCTACAATGAGCAGTTCTTC. The complete variable domain, with remaining parts taken from reference TRBV5-1 and TRBJ2-1, reads KAGVTQTPRYLIKTRGQQVTLSCSPISGHRSVSWYQQTPGQGLQFLFEYFSETQRNKGNFPGRFSGRQFSNSRSEMNVSTLELGDSALYLCASSLAGASGYNEQFFGPGTRLTVL.

The chain links TRBV15 to TRBJ2-3, with D maybe TRBD1 (6 bases). Germline CDR1 and CDR2: LNHNV and YYDKDF (reference sequence). This CDR3 is built from 16 residues. The ends were cut back, 1 base at V and 0 bases at J, with 11 bases in the middle. The CDR3 sequence: CATSRAQGISTDTQYF. The CDR3 DNA reads TGTGCCACCAGCAGAGCACAGGGTATTAGCACAGATACGCAGTATTTT.

The sample holds many counts of this clonotype. The chain combines TRBV6-5 with TRBJ2-7; unclear D gene. CDR3 size: 11 residues. V was clipped by 0 bases and J by 5 bases, with 2 bases between them. Germline CDR1 MNHEY, CDR2 SVGAGI. The CDR3 sequence is CASSYSHEQYF. In DNA, the CDR3 is TGTGCCAGCAGTTACTCTCACGAGCAGTACTTC.

This clonotype was detected a few times. This chain links TRBV5-4 with TRBJ2-1, with D possibly being TRBD2 (5 bases). The germline gives CDR1 SGHNT, CDR2 YYREEE (reference sequence). The V gene lost 0 bases and the J gene lost 6 bases, with 10 bases spanning the gap. The CDR3 is made up of 14 amino acids. The CDR3 DNA is TGTGCCAGCAGCTTGGGACGGGGTATCAATGAGCAGTTCTTC. This sequence encodes CASSLGRGINEQFF. Together with reference TRBV5-4 and TRBJ2-1, the CDR3 gives the full variable domain: ETGVTQSPTHLIKTRGQQVTLRCSSQSGHNTVSWYQQALGQGPQFIFQYYREEENGRGNFPPRFSGLQFPNYSSELNVNALELDDSALYLCASSLGRGINEQFFGPGTRLTVL.

In this sample, this clonotype turned up a few times. This chain connects TRBV7-6 to TRBJ2-2; D is perhaps TRBD1 (6 bases). The CDR3 covers 16 residues. Germline-derived CDR1 and CDR2 are SGHVS and FNYEAQ. V was pared by 5 bases and J by 4 bases, with 17 bases between. The CDR3 DNA reads TGTGCCAGCAGCCCCCTCCTGACAGGTGCCACCGGGGAGCTGTTTTTT. Translated: CASSPLLTGATGELFF. Combining the CDR3 with reference TRBV7-6 and TRBJ2-2 gives the whole variable domain GAGVSQSPRYKVTKRGQDVALRCDPISGHVSLYWYRQALGQGPEFLTYFNYEAQQDKSGLPNDRFSAERPEGSISTLTIQRTEQRDSAMYRCASSPLLTGATGELFFGEGSRLTVL.

This clonotype showed up many times. The CDR3 DNA reads as TGTGCCAGTAGTATTCGAGCGGGGATCCAAGAGACCCAGTACTTC. Its protein is CASSIRAGIQETQYF. The chain employs TRBV19 and TRBJ2-5, with TRBD2 matching 7 bases. J was trimmed by 1 base and V by 3 bases; bases with no gene match: 5. This CDR3 comprises 15 residues. CDR1 LNHDA and CDR2 SQIVND come from the germline V gene (reference sequence).

This chain joins TRBV6-2 or TRBV6-3 and TRBJ1-5; D uncertain. CDR1 and CDR2 from the germline V gene are MNHEY and SVGEGT. The length of the CDR3 is 12 residues. With 0 bases removed from V and 11 bases from J, the gap between germline ends came to 8 bases. The DNA for the CDR3 is TGTGCCAGCAGTTACTCGGACGTAACCCAGCATTTT. Protein: CASSYSDVTQHF.

This clonotype was observed at least ten times. This sequence joins TRBV2 and TRBJ2-5; a weak D match, TRBD2 (5 bases). From germline, CDR1 is SNHLY and CDR2 FYNNEI. There are 13 residues in the CDR3. V was trimmed by 4 bases and J by 4 bases, leaving 10 bases between them. Here the CDR3 reads CASSGEQTETQYF. The CDR3 bases are TGTGCCAGCAGTGGGGAGCAGACAGAGACCCAGTACTTC.

The chain uses TRBV29-1 and TRBJ2-5, with TRBD2 matching 8 bases. Germline V gene lookup returns CDR1 SQVTM and CDR2 ANQGSEA. V trimming: 7 bases; J trimming: 5 bases; junction bases outside the gene matches: 9. The CDR3 is made up of 13 amino acids. CDR3 nucleotide sequence: TGCAGCGATGAGCGGGGGAGGTCTGAGACCCAGTACTTC. It is translated as CSDERGRSETQYF.

This clonotype was seen ten or more times. The chain couples TRBV15 to TRBJ1-5; D remains ambiguous. This CDR3 comprises 15 residues. Trimming left V 0 bases short and J 1 base short, with 7 bases between. Germline CDR1 and CDR2: LNHNV and YYDKDF (reference sequence). As DNA, the CDR3 is TGTGCCACCAGCAGAGATATGGAGAGCAATCAGCCCCAGCATTTT. It specifies CATSRDMESNQPQHF.

The V and J genes are TRBV28 and TRBJ2-3, with D tentatively TRBD2 (7 bases). The CDR3 runs 17 residues. The germline V and J ends were trimmed by 8 bases and 7 bases, with 28 bases remaining between them. The V gene's germline CDR1 is MDHEN and CDR2 SYDVKM. In DNA, the CDR3 is TGTGCCAGCTTAGGGGGGACTACCAACTATCAGACGAATACGCAGTATTTT. Translation: CASLGGTTNYQTNTQYF. Supplemented by reference TRBV28 and TRBJ2-3, the full variable domain reads DVKVTQSSRYLVKRTGEKVFLECVQDMDHENMFWYRQDPGLGLRLIYFSYDVKMKEKGDIPEGYSVSREKKERFSLILESASTNQTSMYLCASLGGTTNYQTNTQYFGPGTRLTVL.

This clonotype was found a few times. The chain links TRBV6-5 to TRBJ2-3, with D tentatively TRBD2 (6 bases). The CDR3 extends over 14 amino acids. Trimming removed 2 bases from V and 5 bases from J, with 11 bases in between. The germline V gene encodes CDR1 MNHEY and CDR2 SVGAGI. The CDR3 DNA follows: TGTGCCAGCAGTTACCGACTAGAGAGAGATACGCAGTATTTT. Amino acids: CASSYRLERDTQYF.

This clonotype showed up just a few times. The chain joins TRBV12-3 or TRBV12-4 to TRBJ2-3; D call uncertain. The CDR3 is 14 residues long. The V and J ends lost 4 bases and 4 bases respectively, with 12 bases between them. CDR3 sequence: CASSSVLSPDTQYF. The CDR3 region has the DNA TGTGCCAGCAGTTCTGTACTATCCCCAGATACGCAGTATTTT.

The chain couples TRBV7-8 to TRBJ1-5; possibly TRBD1 for D (5 bases). CDR3 length: 12 residues. Germline assignment: CDR1 SGHVS and CDR2 FQNEAQ. The V and J ends lost 8 bases and 5 bases respectively, with 10 bases between them. CDR3 loop: CASSRGHQPQHF. CDR3 DNA sequence: TGTGCCAGCTCACGGGGCCATCAGCCCCAGCATTTT. The whole variable domain, filled in from reference TRBV7-8 and TRBJ1-5, reads GAGVSQSPRYKVAKRGQDVALRCDPISGHVSLFWYQQALGQGPEFLTYFQNEAQLDKSGLPSDRFFAERPEGSVSTLKIQRTQQEDSAVYLCASSRGHQPQHFGDGTRLSIL.

This clonotype was observed at least ten times. The CDR3 sequence: CATSIPGGGLSQYF. DNA for the CDR3: TGTGCCACCAGCATCCCGGGAGGAGGTCTTTCGCAGTATTTT. This chain links TRBV15 with TRBJ2-3, with 7 bases matching TRBD2. V was pared by 4 bases and J by 10 bases, with 11 bases of the junction left unmatched. Germline CDR1 reads LNHNV; CDR2 reads YYDKDF (reference sequence). CDR3 length: 14 amino acids.

V is TRBV7-9 and J is TRBJ1-5, with D possibly matching TRBD1 (5 bases). V lost 5 bases and J 0 bases, leaving 11 bases between the germline ends. The CDR3 sequence is 15 residues long. Germline V gene sequence: CDR1 SEHNR, CDR2 FQNEAQ (reference sequence). In DNA form, the CDR3 reads TGTGCCAGCAGCCCTCCGGGGGATAGCAATCAGCCCCAGCATTTT. Its protein product is CASSPPGDSNQPQHF.

As DNA, the CDR3 is TGTGCCAGCAGTCCGAGTTTCTCACCCCTCCACTTT. It specifies CASSPSFSPLHF. The chain carries TRBV7-2 and TRBJ1-6; D call uncertain. The CDR3 totals 12 residues. Germline V gene sequence: CDR1 SGHTA, CDR2 FQGNSA. Trimming shortened V by 6 bases and J by 10 bases, and 10 bases separated the two germline ends.

This clonotype occurred many times. This chain joins TRBV4-1 and TRBJ2-7; 7 bases align to TRBD2. The CDR3 contains 14 residues. The germline CDR1 and CDR2 sequences are MGHRA and YSYEKL. The junction had 6 bases not matched to a gene; V was cut back by 4 bases and J by 3 bases. In DNA form, the CDR3 reads TGCGCCAGCAGCCCTGAGCGGGACTACTACGAGCAGTACTTC. Amino acid sequence: CASSPERDYYEQYF.

The chain couples TRBV25-1 to TRBJ2-5; D possibly uses TRBD1 or TRBD2 (5 bases each). Between the trimmed V and J ends, which lost 5 bases and 2 bases, there was a span of 12 bases. The CDR3 extends over 14 amino acids. Germline V lookup: CDR1 MGHDK, CDR2 SYGVNS. CDR3 region: CASSPRDGQETQYF. DNA for the CDR3: TGTGCCAGCAGTCCCCGGGACGGACAAGAGACCCAGTACTTC.

This clonotype was observed many times. V and J are TRBV6-2 or TRBV6-3 and TRBJ2-7, with a tentative D call TRBD1 (7 bases). Trimming took 9 bases from V and 0 from J, leaving 12 bases between them. Germline V gives CDR1 MNHEY, CDR2 SVGEGT. The CDR3 sequence is 13 residues long. In DNA, the CDR3 is TGTGCCAGTTCAGGGGGGAGCTCCTACGAGCAGTACTTC. This sequence encodes CASSGGSSYEQYF.

This clonotype was counted ten times or more. The chain joins TRBV7-2 to TRBJ2-4, with D unclear. CDR3 length: 17 amino acids. The V end was cut by 2 bases, the J end by 3 bases, with 17 bases between. Germline V gives CDR1 SGHTA, CDR2 FQGNSA. The CDR3, as DNA: TGTGCCAGCAGCTTAAGCCCTACATTAGCCGGCAAAAACATTCAGTACTTC. Amino acids: CASSLSPTLAGKNIQYF.

This sequence joins TRBV7-3 and TRBJ2-1, with a possible D match to TRBD2 (5 bases). V was pared by 1 base and J by 9 bases, with 10 bases between. The germline V gene has CDR1 SGHTA and CDR2 FQGTGA. The length of the CDR3 is 13 residues. CDR3 protein: CASSLKPRGEQFF. CDR3 bases: TGTGCCAGCAGCTTAAAACCTCGGGGTGAGCAGTTCTTC.

The chain couples TRBV3-1 to TRBJ2-1, with 10 bases that match TRBD2. Germline CDR1 is LGHDT and CDR2 is YNNKEL (reference sequence). V shed 0 bases and J 9 bases; nucleotides not matched to a gene: 8. The CDR3 extends over 16 amino acids. The CDR3 DNA is TGTGCCAGCAGCCAAGATTGGGGACTAGCGCTACCTGAGCAGTTCTTC. Translated, it gives CASSQDWGLALPEQFF.

This clonotype was detected only a few times. The chain links TRBV18 to TRBJ2-2, with TRBD2 matching over 7 bases. V trimming: 3 bases; J trimming: 1 base; junction bases outside the gene matches: 5. CDR1 and CDR2 (germline): KGHSH, LQKENI. This CDR3 is 16 amino acids long. The CDR3, as DNA: TGTGCCAGCTCACCGACGGGAGGAGGGAACACCGGGGAGCTGTTTTTT. Encoded protein: CASSPTGGGNTGELFF. Full variable domain (outside the CDR3, taken from reference TRBV18 and TRBJ2-2): NAGVMQNPRHLVRRRGQEARLRCSPMKGHSHVYWYRQLPEEGLKFMVYLQKENIIDESGMPKERFSAEFPKEGPSILRIQQVVRGDSAAYFCASSPTGGGNTGELFFGEGSRLTVL.

This sequence joins TRBV21-1 and TRBJ1-1; no DNA check was done on the table's D call, TRBD1. TRBV21-1 is flagged as a pseudogene. The CDR3 loop spans 13 amino acids. The CDR3 DNA reads TGTGCCAGCAGTCCGAGGACAGAACTTGAAGCTTTCTTT. Amino acid sequence: CASSPRTELEAFF.

This clonotype was seen a handful of times. The rearrangement uses TRBV7-9 and TRBJ1-6, with D tentatively TRBD1 (5 bases). Per germline, CDR1 SEHNR and CDR2 FQNEAQ (reference sequence). The CDR3 loop spans 14 amino acids. V was cut by 0 bases and J by 13 bases, with 13 bases left in between. The CDR3 DNA sequence: TGTGCCAGCAGCTTAGCTCCCCGGGGGTTGCCCCTCCACTTT. Translation: CASSLAPRGLPLHF.

This clonotype has a handful of counts. At one end, the junction sequence differs from germline, possibly due to a read error. The chain couples TRBV7-7 to TRBJ2-2, with 14 bases that match TRBD2. The CDR3 length is 17 residues. Germline lookup yields CDR1 SSHAT and CDR2 FNYEAQ (reference sequence). CDR3 bases: TGTGCTAGCAGCACCGGACTAGCGGGAGGTTCCGACCGGGAGCTGTTTTTT. It yields the protein CASSTGLAGGSDRELFF.